The subject of this entry is one TCR beta chain. The antigen is unknown. The germline CDR1 and CDR2 sequences are SGDLS and YYNGEE. Between the trimmed V and J ends, which lost 0 bases and 2 bases, there was a span of 17 bases. CDR3 length: 17 residues. This specimen comes from a study of cytomegalovirus exposure and HLA in healthy donors. Study as a whole: An earlier analysis found 120 million or so unique TCR beta sequences from approximately 190 million T cells.

PCR was performed using 60 Vbeta and 13 Jbeta primers. Produced via immunoSEQ multiplex PCR; TCRdb's table is partial and in-frame only. In the table there are roughly 170,000 clones, 84% of which are singletons. Study-wide points: TRBV6-2, TRBV6-3 and some other V segments were unresolvable in 87-base-pair reads.

The V gene is TRBV9, the J gene TRBJ1-1; D ambiguous. The sample was PBMCs. The origin of this receptor is a girl aged 5 to 17 in good health and CMV-seropositive. The CDR3 DNA is TGTGCCAGCAGCGTAGCTACTCAGAGGCCGGAAAACACTGAAGCTTTCTTT. It is translated as CASSVATQRPENTEAFF.